This T cell receptor beta chain was observed in a study of shared clonotypes between healthy human individuals (dated by TCRdb to 2020 to 2022). Study-wide context: The cohort comprised a couple of women and a few men aged 18 to 49 years. Libraries were prepared and TCR repertoires were sequenced by different laboratories using diverse techniques, in order to increase sequencing depth and limit assay-specific biases. Blood TCR repertoires of about five healthy adults were deeply sequenced to estimate repertoire size and the extent of clonotype sharing between individuals. Between about 0.85 and 8.9 billion PBMCs per donor were obtained by leukapheresis. For each donor, CD4 naive and CD4 memory were each run on three plates, CD8 naive on two plates, and CD8 memory on one plate. The investigation overall reported the following: Sampling was limited to blood, and TCR repertoires in tissue likely differ from TCR repertoires in blood. Pairwise subsampling indicated that sequencing depth was expected to affect the degree of clonotype sharing among donors. The genetic and exposure-history diversity represented was limited by the small number of donors. Higher generation probabilities were observed for clonotypes shared by all four sorted-subset donors than for non-shared clonotypes. Approximately 4.8% of naive CD4, approximately 3.7% of naive CD8, approximately 2% of memory CD4, and approximately 0.4% of memory CD8 clonotypes were shared across a few donors. Estimated clonotype richness was generally larger for naive than for memory subsets. Rarefaction of sorted-subset datasets indicated incomplete sequencing despite the large sequencing depth.

Healthy HIV-negative adults with no recently reported acute infections or vaccinations were included as donors. All donors were Caucasian adults living in Nashville, Tennessee, USA. CD4+ T cells were enriched through magnetic negative selection, after which naive cells were positively selected on CD45RA and the remaining negative fraction served as the memory subset. After blood collection by leukapheresis, PBMCs were isolated using Ficoll-Histopaque density gradient centrifugation and then cryopreserved in the vapor phase of liquid nitrogen. Analytical flow cytometry was used to check the purity and quantity of every magnetically sorted T cell population. Each sorted fraction had its genomic DNA isolated and then quantified by UV absorbance on a Nanodrop 2000c. In regard to this clone: There is no known antigen for this receptor. No base quality values were provided; no much bigger clone lies one nucleotide off.

The junction carries 9 bases between V and J, which are trimmed by 4 bases and 5 bases respectively. Counted from cysteine to phenylalanine, this CDR3 has 12 amino acids. Only the CDR3 region is kept as DNA, spanning 36 bases read in frame from base 1. Using the deep immunoSEQ assay, multiplex PCR amplified TCR CDR3 regions from genomic DNA. Extracted genomic DNA from each cell subset was distributed evenly across all wells of several immunoSEQ 96-well plates, and each plate was treated as a replicate. For sorted subsets, each replicate PCR was loaded with 200 to 250 ng genomic DNA, equivalent to approximately 33,000 T cell genomes. The purified libraries were quantified using a Qubit 3.0 fluorometer, sized with a Bioanalyzer 2100, and then quantified again using the KAPA Library Quantification kit. Every immunoSEQ 96-well plate was sequenced on a separate single-read 150-cycle Illumina NextSeq 550 flow cell. On the authors' methods: Because the immunoSEQ output held only junctional sequences and lacked quality scores, the filtering could not match the filtering applied to full-length reads. Sequences were annotated with PyIR, a Python wrapper for IgBLAST v1.9, and V/J genes and CDR3 were assigned using IMGT germline references. Reads with weak V/J assignments (E-value above 1e-6), missing CDR3, stop codons, out-of-frame junctions, or ambiguous translated residues were removed. A V3J clonotype was defined by an identical inferred V gene, J gene, and CDR3 amino acid sequence. Percentage overlap between repertoires was calculated by dividing the number of shared unique clonotypes by the size of the smaller repertoire. RTK rarefaction, the Chao1 estimator, and Recon v2.1 estimates of unobserved clonotypes were used to assess repertoire richness. For all TCRbeta clonotypes obtained by the gDNA method from a handful of donors, generation probabilities were computed with OLGA. TCRdb limited this immuneACCESS table to in-frame rearrangements with V and J called. A share of clones is missing; checked studies link under half to unresolved V genes, and the rest is unexplained. That table supplies the V and J calls and clone size; D and trimming were determined from the DNA. This sample holds millions of clones; approximately 90% were observed only once. Over 0.12% of the sample is in the top ten clones.

The chain joins TRBV23-1 to TRBJ2-7; the D gene is perhaps TRBD2, from 5 matching bases. TRBV23-1 is designated an ORF whose function remains uncertain. The TCR originated in a man aged 18 to 29 in good health. Input material: naive CD4+ T cells sorted from blood. The cell subset or site tag for this specimen amounts to: CD45RA+ positively selected. For the CDR3, the sequence is CASSPPGDEQYF. The nucleotide sequence is TGCGCCAGCAGTCCCCCCGGGGACGAGCAGTACTTC.